This T cell receptor (beta chain) was captured by sequencing in a study of T cell responses to AZD1222 COVID-19 vaccine. Study-level findings and limits: Females outnumbered males among donors, who were mostly white British; clonal diversity was possibly underestimated.

This clone was detected once. Its antigen is not known. Data came from immunoSEQ multiplex PCR; TCRdb stores just in-frame clones and leaves some out. The sample records 150,000 to 200,000 clones, 94% being singletons. CDR3 length: 12 residues. Trimming left V 8 bases short and J 8 bases short, with 15 bases between. This TCR was sampled from an adult in good health. The chain couples TRBV12-3 or TRBV12-4 to TRBJ1-2, with D perhaps TRBD1 (5 bases). Here the sequenced sample was peripheral blood, taken on day 0 of AZD1222 vaccination. CDR3 amino acids: CASGGARMGYTF. In nucleotides, the CDR3 is TGTGCCAGCGGGGGAGCGAGGATGGGCTACACCTTC.